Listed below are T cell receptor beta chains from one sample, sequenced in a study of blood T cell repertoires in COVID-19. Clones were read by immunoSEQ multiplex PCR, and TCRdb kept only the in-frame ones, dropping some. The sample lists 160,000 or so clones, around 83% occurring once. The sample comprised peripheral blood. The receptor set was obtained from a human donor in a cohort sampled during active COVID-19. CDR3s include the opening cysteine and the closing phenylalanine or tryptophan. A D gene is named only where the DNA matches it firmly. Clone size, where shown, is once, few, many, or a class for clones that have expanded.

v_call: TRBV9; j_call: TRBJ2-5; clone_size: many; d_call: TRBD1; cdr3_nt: TGTGCCAGCAGCGTAGACGGGACAGGGGGAGAGACCCAGTACTTC; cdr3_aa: CASSVDGTGGETQYF
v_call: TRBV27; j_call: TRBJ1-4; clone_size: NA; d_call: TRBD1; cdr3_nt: TGTGCCAGCGGCTCGACAGGGTATGAAAAACTGTTTTTT; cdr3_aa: CASGSTGYEKLFF
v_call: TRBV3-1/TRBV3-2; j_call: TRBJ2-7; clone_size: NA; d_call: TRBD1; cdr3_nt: TGTGCCAGCTCCCCTACAGGGGGCGGCGAGCAGTACTTC; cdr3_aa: CASSPTGGGEQYF
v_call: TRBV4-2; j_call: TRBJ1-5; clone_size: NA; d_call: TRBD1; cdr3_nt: TGTGCCAGCAGCCAAGTTCCCAGGGGGGATCAGCCCCAGCATTTT; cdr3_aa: CASSQVPRGDQPQHF
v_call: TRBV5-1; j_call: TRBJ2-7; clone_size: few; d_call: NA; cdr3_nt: TGCGCCAGCAGCCCTGGGGAGGGGGTCAACGAGCAGTACTTC; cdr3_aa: CASSPGEGVNEQYF
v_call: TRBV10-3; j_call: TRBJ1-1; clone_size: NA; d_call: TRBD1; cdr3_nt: TGTGCCATCAGTGTGTCCATCGCAGGGGGCAAAATGAACACTGAAGCTTTCTTT; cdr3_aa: CAISVSIAGGKMNTEAFF
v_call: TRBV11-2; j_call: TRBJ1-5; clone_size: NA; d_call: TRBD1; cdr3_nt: TGTGCCAGCAGTTCGGACAGGGGTGGTCAGCCCCAGCATTTT; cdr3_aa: CASSSDRGGQPQHF
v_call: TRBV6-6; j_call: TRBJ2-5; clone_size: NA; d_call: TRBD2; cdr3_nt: TGTGCCAGCAGTTACGGGACTAGCGGGGGACTAGGGACCCAGTACTTC; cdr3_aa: CASSYGTSGGLGTQYF
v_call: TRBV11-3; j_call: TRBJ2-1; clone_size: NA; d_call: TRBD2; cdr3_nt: TGTGCCAGCAGCTATAGCGGGAGCCGACCCAATGAGCAGTTCTTC; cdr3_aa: CASSYSGSRPNEQFF
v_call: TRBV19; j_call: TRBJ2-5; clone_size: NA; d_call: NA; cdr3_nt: TGTGCCAGTAGTACTCACGTTGGGGGGGAGACCCAGTACTTC; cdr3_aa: CASSTHVGGETQYF
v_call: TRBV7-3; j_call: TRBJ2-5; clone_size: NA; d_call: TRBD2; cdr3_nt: TGTGCCAGCAGCTTACAGAGGGCTAGCGGGAGGGTGGAGACCCAGTACTTC; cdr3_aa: CASSLQRASGRVETQYF
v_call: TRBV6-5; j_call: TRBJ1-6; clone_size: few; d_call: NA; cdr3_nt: TGTGCCAGCAAAGGACAGAGCTCCTATAATTCACCCCTCCACTTT; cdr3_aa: CASKGQSSYNSPLHF
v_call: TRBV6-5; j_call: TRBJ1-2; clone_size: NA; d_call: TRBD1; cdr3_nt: TGTGCCAGCAGTCCGACAGGGGGCTATGGCTACACCTTC; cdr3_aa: CASSPTGGYGYTF
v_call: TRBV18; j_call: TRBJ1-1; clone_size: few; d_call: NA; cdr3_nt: TGTGCCAGCTCACCAGAGAGGAACACTGAAGCTTTCTTT; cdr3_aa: CASSPERNTEAFF
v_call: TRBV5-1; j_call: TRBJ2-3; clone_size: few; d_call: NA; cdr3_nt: TGCGCCAGCAGCCGAGGACACGTGGGAGATACGCAGTATTTT; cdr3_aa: CASSRGHVGDTQYF
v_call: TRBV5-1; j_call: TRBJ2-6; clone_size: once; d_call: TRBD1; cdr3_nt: TGCGCCAGCAGCTCCGGGACAGGGTCTTATGGGGCCAACGTCCTGACTTTC; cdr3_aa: CASSSGTGSYGANVLTF
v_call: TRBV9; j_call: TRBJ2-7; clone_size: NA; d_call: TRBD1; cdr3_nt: TGTGCCAGCAGCGTAGAATTACAGGGGCCCTACGAGCAGTACTTC; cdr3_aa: CASSVELQGPYEQYF
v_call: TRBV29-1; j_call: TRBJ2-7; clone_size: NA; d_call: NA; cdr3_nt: TGCAGCGTTCAGGGCTCGGGCTACGAGCAGTACTTC; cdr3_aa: CSVQGSGYEQYF
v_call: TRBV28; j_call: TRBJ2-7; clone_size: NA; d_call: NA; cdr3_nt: TGTGCCAGCAGTTTTGAGAGTGTCACCTACGAGCAGTACTTC; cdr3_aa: CASSFESVTYEQYF
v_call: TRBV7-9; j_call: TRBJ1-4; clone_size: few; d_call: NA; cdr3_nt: TGTGCCAGCAGCTTAGACAGGGATGAAAAACTGTTTTTT; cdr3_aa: CASSLDRDEKLFF
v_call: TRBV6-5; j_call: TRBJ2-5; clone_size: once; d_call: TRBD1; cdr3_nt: TGTGCCAGCACCCGGGGGACAGGGGCCTCGGAGACCCAGTACTTC; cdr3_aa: CASTRGTGASETQYF
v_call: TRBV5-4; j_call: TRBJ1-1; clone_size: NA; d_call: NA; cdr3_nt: TGTGCCAGCAGCTACACGGGAGGTTCGAACACTGAAGCTTTCTTT; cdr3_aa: CASSYTGGSNTEAFF